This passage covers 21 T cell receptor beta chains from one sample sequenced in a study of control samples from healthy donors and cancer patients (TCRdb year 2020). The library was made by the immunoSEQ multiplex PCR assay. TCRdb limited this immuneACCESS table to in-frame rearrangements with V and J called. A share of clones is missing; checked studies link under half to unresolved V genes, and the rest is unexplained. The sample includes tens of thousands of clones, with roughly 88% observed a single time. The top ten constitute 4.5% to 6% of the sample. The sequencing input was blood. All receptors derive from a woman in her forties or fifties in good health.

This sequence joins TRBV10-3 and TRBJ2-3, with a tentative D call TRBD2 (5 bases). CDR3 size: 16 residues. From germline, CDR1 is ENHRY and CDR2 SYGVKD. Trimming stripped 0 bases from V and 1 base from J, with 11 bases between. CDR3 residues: CAISESDLRRTDTQYF. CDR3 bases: TGTGCCATCAGTGAGTCGGACTTGAGACGCACAGATACGCAGTATTTT.

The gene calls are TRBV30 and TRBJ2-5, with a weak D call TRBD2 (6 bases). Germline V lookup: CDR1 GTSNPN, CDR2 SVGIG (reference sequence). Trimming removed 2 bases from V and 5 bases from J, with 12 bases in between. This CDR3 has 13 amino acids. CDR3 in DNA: TGTGCCTGGAGTAGCGGGCTTGCCGAGACCCAGTACTTC. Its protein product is CAWSSGLAETQYF.

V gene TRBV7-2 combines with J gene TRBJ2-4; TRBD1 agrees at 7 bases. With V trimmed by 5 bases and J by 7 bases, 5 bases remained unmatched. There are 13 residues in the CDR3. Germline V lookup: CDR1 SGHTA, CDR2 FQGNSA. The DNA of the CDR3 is TGTGCCAGCAGCCGCCAGACAGGGAACATTCAGTACTTC. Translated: CASSRQTGNIQYF.

The chain's CDR3 is CAGLAGETGELFF. CDR3 in DNA: TGTGCCGGTCTAGCGGGGGAGACCGGGGAGCTGTTTTTT. This chain connects TRBV2 to TRBJ2-2; 10 nucleotides match TRBD2. V lost 11 bases, J lost 5 bases, and 5 bases stayed unmatched. Germline CDR1 reads SNHLY; CDR2 reads FYNNEI. This CDR3 has 13 amino acids.

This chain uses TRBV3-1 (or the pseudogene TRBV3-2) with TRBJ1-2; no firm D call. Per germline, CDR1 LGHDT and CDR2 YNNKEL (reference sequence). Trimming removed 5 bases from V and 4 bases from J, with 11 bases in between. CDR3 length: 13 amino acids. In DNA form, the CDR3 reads TGTGCCAGCAGCGAGGGTGTAGGCTATGGCTACACCTTC. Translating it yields CASSEGVGYGYTF.

CDR3: CASSFGLAEKLFF. CDR3 coding DNA: TGTGCCAGCAGCTTCGGACTTGCGGAAAAACTGTTTTTT. The rearrangement links TRBV5-4 to TRBJ1-4, with no clear D. Germline V gene lookup returns CDR1 SGHNT and CDR2 YYREEE (reference sequence). The CDR3 is made up of 13 amino acids. V gave up 2 bases and J gave up 8 bases, with 10 bases separating them.

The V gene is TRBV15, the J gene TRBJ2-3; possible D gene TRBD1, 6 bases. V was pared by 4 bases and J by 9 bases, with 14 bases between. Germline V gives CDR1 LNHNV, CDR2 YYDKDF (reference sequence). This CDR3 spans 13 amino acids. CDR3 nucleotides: TGTGCCACCAGCACCTCCAGGGGAAAGACGCAGTATTTT. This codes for CATSTSRGKTQYF.

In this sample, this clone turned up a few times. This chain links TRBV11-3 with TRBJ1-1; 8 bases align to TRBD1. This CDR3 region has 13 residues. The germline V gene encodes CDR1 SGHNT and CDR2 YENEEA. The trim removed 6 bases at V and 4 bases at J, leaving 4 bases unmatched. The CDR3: CASSLDRGTEAFF. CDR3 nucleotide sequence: TGTGCCAGCAGTCTTGACAGGGGCACTGAAGCTTTCTTT.

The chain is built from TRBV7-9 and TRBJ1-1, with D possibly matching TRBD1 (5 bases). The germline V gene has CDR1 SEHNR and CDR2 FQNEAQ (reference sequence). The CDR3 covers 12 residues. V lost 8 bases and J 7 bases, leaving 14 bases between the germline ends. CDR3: CASLGVLGEAFF. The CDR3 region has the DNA TGTGCCAGCCTGGGGGTATTGGGTGAAGCTTTCTTT.

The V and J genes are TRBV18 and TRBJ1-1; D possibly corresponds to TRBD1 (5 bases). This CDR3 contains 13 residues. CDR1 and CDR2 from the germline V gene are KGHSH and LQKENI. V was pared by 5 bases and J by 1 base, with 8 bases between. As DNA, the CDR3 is TGTGCCAGCTCAGGGACGAGGAACACTGAAGCTTTCTTT. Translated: CASSGTRNTEAFF.

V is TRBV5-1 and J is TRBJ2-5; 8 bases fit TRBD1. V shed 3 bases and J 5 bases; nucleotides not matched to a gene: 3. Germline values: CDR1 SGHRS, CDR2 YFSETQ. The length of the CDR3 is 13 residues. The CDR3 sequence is CASSSGQVETQYF. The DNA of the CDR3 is TGCGCCAGCAGCTCGGGACAGGTTGAGACCCAGTACTTC.

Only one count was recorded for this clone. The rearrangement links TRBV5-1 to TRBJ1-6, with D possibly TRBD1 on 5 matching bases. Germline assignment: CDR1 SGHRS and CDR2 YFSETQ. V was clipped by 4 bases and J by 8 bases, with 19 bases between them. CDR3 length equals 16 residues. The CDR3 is CASSTGLGGGDSPLHF. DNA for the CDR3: TGCGCCAGCAGCACGGGACTGGGAGGAGGGGATTCACCCCTCCACTTT.

CDR3 sequence: CASSRAFGGQTDTQYF. In DNA form, the CDR3 reads TGTGCCAGCAGCCGAGCCTTTGGGGGTCAAACAGATACGCAGTATTTT. J is TRBJ2-3 and V is TRBV4-2; D is possibly TRBD1 or TRBD2 (5 bases each). From germline, CDR1 is LGHNA and CDR2 YNFKEQ. The V end was cut by 4 bases, the J end by 3 bases, with 17 bases between. CDR3 size: 16 residues.

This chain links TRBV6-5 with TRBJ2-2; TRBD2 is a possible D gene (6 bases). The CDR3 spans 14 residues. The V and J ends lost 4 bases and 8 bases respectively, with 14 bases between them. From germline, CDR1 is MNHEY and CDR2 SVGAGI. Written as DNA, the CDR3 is TGTGCCAGCAGTTTGGGCCTTAGCGGTGGGGAGCTGTTTTTT. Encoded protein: CASSLGLSGGELFF.

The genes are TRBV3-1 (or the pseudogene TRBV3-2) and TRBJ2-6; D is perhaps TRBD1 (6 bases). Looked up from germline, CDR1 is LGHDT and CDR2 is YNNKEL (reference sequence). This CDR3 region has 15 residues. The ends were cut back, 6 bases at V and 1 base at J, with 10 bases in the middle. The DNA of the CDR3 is TGTGCCAGCAGACCCAGGGGATCTGGGGCCAACGTCCTGACTTTC. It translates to CASRPRGSGANVLTF.

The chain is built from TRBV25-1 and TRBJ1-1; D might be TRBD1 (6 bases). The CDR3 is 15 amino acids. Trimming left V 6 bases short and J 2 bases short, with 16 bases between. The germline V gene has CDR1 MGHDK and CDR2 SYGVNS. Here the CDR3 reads CASSHGGGVNTEAFF. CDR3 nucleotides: TGTGCCAGCAGCCACGGAGGGGGGGTCAACACTGAAGCTTTCTTT.

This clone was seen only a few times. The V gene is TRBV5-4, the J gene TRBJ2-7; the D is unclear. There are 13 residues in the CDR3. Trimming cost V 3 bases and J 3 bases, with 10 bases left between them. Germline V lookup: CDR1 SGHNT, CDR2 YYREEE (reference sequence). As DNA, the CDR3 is TGTGCCAGCAGCTCGGACCCAAGCTACGAGCAGTACTTC. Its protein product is CASSSDPSYEQYF.

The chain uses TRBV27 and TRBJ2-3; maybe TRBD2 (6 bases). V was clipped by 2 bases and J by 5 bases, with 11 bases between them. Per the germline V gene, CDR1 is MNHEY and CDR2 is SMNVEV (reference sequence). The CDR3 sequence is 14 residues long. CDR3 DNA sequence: TGTGCCAGCAGTTTAGCAGGGAGGAGAGATACGCAGTATTTT. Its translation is CASSLAGRRDTQYF.

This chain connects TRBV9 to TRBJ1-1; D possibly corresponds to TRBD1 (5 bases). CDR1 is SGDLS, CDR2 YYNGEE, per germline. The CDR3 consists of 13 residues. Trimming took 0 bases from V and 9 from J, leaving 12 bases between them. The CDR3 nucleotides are TGTGCCAGCAGCGTAGGGGGGTCGGGACAAGCTTTCTTT. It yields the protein CASSVGGSGQAFF.

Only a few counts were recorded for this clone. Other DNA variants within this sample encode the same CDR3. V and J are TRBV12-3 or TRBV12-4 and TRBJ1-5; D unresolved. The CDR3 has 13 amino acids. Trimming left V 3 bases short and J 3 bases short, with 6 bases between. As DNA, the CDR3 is TGTGCCAGCAGTTTTGAATACAATCAGCCCCAGCATTTT. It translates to CASSFEYNQPQHF.

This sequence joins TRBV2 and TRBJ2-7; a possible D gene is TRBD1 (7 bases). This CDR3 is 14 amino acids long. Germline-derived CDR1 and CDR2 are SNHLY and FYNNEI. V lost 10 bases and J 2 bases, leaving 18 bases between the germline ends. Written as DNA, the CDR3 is TGTGCCATCGGGGGACGACAGGGCCCCTACGAGCAGTACTTC. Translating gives CAIGGRQGPYEQYF.